This TCR beta chain was recovered during a study of shared T cell receptors in the human thymus. Using immunoSEQ multiplex PCR, the repertoire was profiled, and TCRdb retains in-frame clones only, with some absent. This table has around 340,000 clones, over 90% appearing once. Trimming removed 2 bases from V and 3 bases from J, with 6 bases in between. This CDR3 is built from 13 residues. Germline V lookup: CDR1 SGHNT, CDR2 YENEEA. Sequencing was carried out using thymocytes. The V call is TRBV11-3, the J call TRBJ2-3; D possibly corresponds to TRBD1 (5 bases). The source of this sequence is a human donor. This CDR3 is CASSLQGTDTQYF. CDR3 bases: TGTGCCAGCAGCTTACAGGGAACAGATACGCAGTATTTT.